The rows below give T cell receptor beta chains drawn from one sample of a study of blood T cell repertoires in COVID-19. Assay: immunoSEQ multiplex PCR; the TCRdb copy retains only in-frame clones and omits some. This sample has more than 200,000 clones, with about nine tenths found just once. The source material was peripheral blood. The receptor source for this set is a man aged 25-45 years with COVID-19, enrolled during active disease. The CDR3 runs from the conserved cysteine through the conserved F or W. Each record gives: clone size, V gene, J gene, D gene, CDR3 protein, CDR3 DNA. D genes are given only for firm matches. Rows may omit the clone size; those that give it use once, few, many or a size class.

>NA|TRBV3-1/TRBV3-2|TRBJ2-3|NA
CASSQARGFGTDTQYF
TGTGCCAGCAGCCAAGCCCGGGGGTTTGGGACAGATACGCAGTATTTT
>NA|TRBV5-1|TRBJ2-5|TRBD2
CASSPSGETQYF
TGCGCCAGCAGCCCTAGCGGGGAGACCCAGTACTTC
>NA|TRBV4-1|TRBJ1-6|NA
CASSQEKGSSYNSPLHF
TGCGCCAGCAGCCAAGAAAAAGGGAGCTCCTATAATTCACCCCTCCACTTT
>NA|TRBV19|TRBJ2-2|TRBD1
CASSTTGGITGELFF
TGTGCCAGTAGTACGACAGGGGGAATCACCGGGGAGCTGTTTTTT
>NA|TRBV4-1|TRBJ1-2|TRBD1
CASLPGTGGGYGYTF
TGCGCCAGCCTCCCCGGGACAGGGGGCGGGTATGGCTACACCTTC
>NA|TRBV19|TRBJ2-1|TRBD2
CASSNRVAGVREQFF
TGTGCCAGTAGTAATCGGGTAGCGGGAGTACGGGAGCAGTTCTTC
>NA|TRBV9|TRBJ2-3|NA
CASSVAPGTDTQYF
TGTGCCAGCAGCGTAGCCCCGGGCACAGATACGCAGTATTTT
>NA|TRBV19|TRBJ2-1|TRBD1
CASSIGEGANEQFF
TGTGCCAGTAGTATAGGTGAGGGGGCCAATGAGCAGTTCTTC
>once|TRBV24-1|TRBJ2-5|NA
CATSDEETQYF
TGTGCCACCAGTGACGAAGAGACCCAGTACTTC
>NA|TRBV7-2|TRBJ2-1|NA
CASSLAAWEQFF
TGTGCCAGCAGCTTAGCTGCGTGGGAGCAGTTCTTC
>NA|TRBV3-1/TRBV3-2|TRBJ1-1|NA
CASSSVVQLNTEAFF
TGTGCCAGCAGCTCGGTAGTACAGCTGAACACTGAAGCTTTCTTT
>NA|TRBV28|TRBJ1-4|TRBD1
CASRGTGGLNEKLFF
TGTGCCAGCAGGGGGACAGGGGGTCTGAATGAAAAACTGTTTTTT
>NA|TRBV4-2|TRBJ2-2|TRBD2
CASRRTSGNTGELFF
TGTGCCAGCAGGCGTACTAGCGGAAACACCGGGGAGCTGTTTTTT
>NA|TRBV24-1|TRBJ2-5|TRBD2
CATQETSGGQETQYF
TGTGCCACCCAAGAGACTAGCGGGGGACAAGAGACCCAGTACTTC
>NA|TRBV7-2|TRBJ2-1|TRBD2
CASSLIPALAGGLREQFF
TGTGCCAGCAGCTTAATTCCGGCGTTAGCGGGAGGGCTGCGGGAGCAGTTCTTC
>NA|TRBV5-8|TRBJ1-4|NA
CASSTGQRGEKLFF
TGTGCCAGCAGTACAGGGCAACGGGGCGAAAAACTGTTTTTT
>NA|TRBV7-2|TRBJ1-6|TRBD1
CASRVNTARGHFLHF
TGTGCCAGCAGGGTAAATACCGCCAGGGGGCATTTCCTCCACTTT
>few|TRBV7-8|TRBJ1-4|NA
CASSSQTTNEKLFF
TGTGCCAGCAGCTCTCAGACAACTAATGAAAAACTGTTTTTT
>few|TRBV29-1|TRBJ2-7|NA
CSVEDRSGFVEQYF
TGCAGCGTTGAAGATAGGTCAGGGTTCGTCGAGCAGTACTTC
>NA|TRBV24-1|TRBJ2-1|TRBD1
CATVAGTGGYNEQFF
TGTGCCACGGTCGCCGGGACAGGGGGCTACAATGAGCAGTTCTTC
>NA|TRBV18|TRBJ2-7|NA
CASSPPSRGAAYEQYF
TGTGCCAGCTCACCACCGAGCAGGGGTGCCGCCTACGAGCAGTACTTC
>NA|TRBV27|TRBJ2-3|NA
CASAGGDTSTDTQYF
TGTGCCAGCGCGGGCGGGGATACGAGCACAGATACGCAGTATTTT
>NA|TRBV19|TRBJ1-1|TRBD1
CASSIDRGREAFF
TGTGCCAGTAGTATCGACAGGGGGAGGGAAGCTTTCTTT
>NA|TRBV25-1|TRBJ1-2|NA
CASSDRGTYGYTF
TGTGCCAGCAGTGACAGGGGTACCTATGGCTACACCTTC
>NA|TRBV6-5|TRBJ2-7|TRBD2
CASSQRELLEQYF
TGTGCCAGCAGTCAGCGGGAGCTTCTCGAGCAGTACTTC
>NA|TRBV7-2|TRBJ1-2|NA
CASSLQGNLRYGYTF
TGTGCCAGCAGCCTACAGGGCAATCTCCGCTATGGCTACACCTTC
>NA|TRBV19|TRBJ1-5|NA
CASRHRATRGYSNQPQHF
TGTGCCAGTAGACACAGGGCCACCCGAGGATATAGCAATCAGCCCCAGCATTTT
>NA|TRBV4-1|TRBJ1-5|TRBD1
CASSQTGSNQPQHF
TGCGCCAGCAGCCAGACAGGGAGCAATCAGCCCCAGCATTTT
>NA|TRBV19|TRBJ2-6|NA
CASSHRQISGANVLTF
TGTGCCAGTAGTCACCGACAGATCTCTGGGGCCAACGTCCTGACTTTC
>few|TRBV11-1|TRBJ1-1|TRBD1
CASSLDGQVTAEAFF
TGTGCCAGCAGCTTAGACGGACAGGTGACCGCTGAAGCTTTCTTT
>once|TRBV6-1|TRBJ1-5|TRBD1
CASSEATKGQVYFSNQPQHF
TGTGCCAGCAGTGAAGCCACAAAAGGACAGGTCTACTTTAGCAATCAGCCCCAGCATTTT
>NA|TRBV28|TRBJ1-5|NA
CASSRGLIGFGNQPQHF
TGTGCCAGCAGCAGGGGTTTGATAGGCTTTGGCAATCAGCCCCAGCATTTT
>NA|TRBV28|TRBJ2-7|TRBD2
CASSLGGRAADEQYF
TGTGCCAGCAGTTTGGGCGGGAGGGCCGCAGACGAGCAGTACTTC
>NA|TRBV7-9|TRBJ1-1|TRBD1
CASSLISGQGVEAFF
TGTGCCAGCAGCTTAATTTCGGGACAGGGGGTTGAAGCTTTCTTT
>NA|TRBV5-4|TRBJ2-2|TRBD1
CASSFGQGNTGELFF
TGTGCCAGCAGCTTTGGACAGGGGAACACCGGGGAGCTGTTTTTT
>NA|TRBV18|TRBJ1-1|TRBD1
CASSPRDRGGTEAFF
TGTGCCAGCTCACCACGAGACAGGGGGGGCACTGAAGCTTTCTTT
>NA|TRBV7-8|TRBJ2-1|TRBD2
CASSLRLAGVYNEQFF
TGTGCCAGCAGCTTGCGACTAGCGGGAGTCTACAATGAGCAGTTCTTC
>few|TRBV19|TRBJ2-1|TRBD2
CASSRLAGMLSSYNEQFF
TGTGCCAGTAGTCGCCTAGCGGGGATGTTGAGCTCCTACAATGAGCAGTTCTTC
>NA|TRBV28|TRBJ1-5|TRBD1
CASRQGTGTGSSNQPQHF
TGTGCCAGCAGACAAGGGACCGGGACAGGGAGTAGCAATCAGCCCCAGCATTTT
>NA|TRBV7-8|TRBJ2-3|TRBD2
CASSLLGRATDTQYF
TGTGCCAGCAGCTTACTCGGGAGGGCCACAGATACGCAGTATTTT
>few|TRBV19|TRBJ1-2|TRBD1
CATRGDRDANYGYTF
TGTGCCACCCGGGGGGACAGGGACGCTAACTATGGCTACACCTTC
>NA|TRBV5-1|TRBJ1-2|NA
CASSLDDSGYTF
TGCGCCAGCAGCTTGGACGACAGCGGCTACACCTTC
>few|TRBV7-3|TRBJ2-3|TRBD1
CASSSPIGQEQDTQYF
TGTGCCAGCAGCTCCCCGATCGGACAGGAGCAAGATACGCAGTATTTT
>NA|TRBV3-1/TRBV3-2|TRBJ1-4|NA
CASSQAAGLTNEKLFF
TGTGCCAGCAGCCAAGCTGCGGGACTTACTAATGAAAAACTGTTTTTT
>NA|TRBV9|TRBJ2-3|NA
CASRGHRSTDTQYF
TGTGCCAGCAGGGGACACCGGAGCACAGATACGCAGTATTTT